These T cell receptor beta chains were read from a single sample in a study of T cell repertoires in cytomegalovirus infection. TCRdb re-analysed the reads in MiXCR, keeping a single row per CDR3 protein. The top ten clones hold under 7% of a sample with under 250,000 distinct CDR3 sequences, roughly 6.5% of them seen once. Sequencing was carried out using PBMCs. These receptors all come from a human donor in good health (CMV status not recorded). Some clones in this sample may be carry-over from other donors' samples. CDR3s include the opening cysteine and the closing phenylalanine or tryptophan. Fields, in order: V gene, J gene, D gene, clone size, CDR3 protein, CDR3 DNA. D genes are given only for firm matches. Clone sizes are given selectively: once, few, many, or a class where the clone is expanded.

V: TRBV19; J: TRBJ2-3; D: .; size: many; CDR3: CASSIFSGSLDTQYF; DNA: TGTGCCAGTAGTATATTTTCGGGGTCCTTGGATACGCAGTATTTT
V: TRBV27; J: TRBJ1-3; D: .; size: many; CDR3: CASSRRFHSGNTIYF; DNA: TGTGCCAGCAGTCGTCGGTTCCACTCTGGAAACACCATATATTTT
V: TRBV2; J: TRBJ2-5; D: .; size: many; CDR3: CASSVNRGETQYF; DNA: TGTGCCAGCAGTGTCAACCGAGGGGAGACCCAGTACTTC
V: TRBV19; J: TRBJ1-1; D: .; size: many; CDR3: CASRSGAMNTEAFF; DNA: TGTGCCAGTAGATCCGGGGCTATGAACACTGAAGCTTTCTTT
V: TRBV28; J: TRBJ1-1; D: .; size: many; CDR3: CASSIRTEAFF; DNA: TGTGCCAGCAGTATCCGGACAGAAGCTTTCTTT
V: TRBV19; J: TRBJ1-1; D: .; size: few; CDR3: CASRREQYNTEAFF; DNA: TGTGCCAGTAGACGGGAACAGTATAACACTGAAGCTTTCTTT
V: TRBV6-5; J: TRBJ2-2; D: .; size: many; CDR3: CASMPPGTGELFF; DNA: TGTGCCAGCATGCCCCCGGGCACCGGGGAGCTGTTTTTT
V: TRBV19; J: TRBJ1-5; D: TRBD1; size: many; CDR3: CASSLGTGGQPQHF; DNA: TGTGCCAGTAGTCTCGGGACAGGGGGTCAGCCCCAGCATTTT
V: TRBV20-1; J: TRBJ2-7; D: TRBD1; size: many; CDR3: CSANDRASYEQYF; DNA: TGCAGTGCTAATGACAGGGCGTCGTACGAGCAGTACTTC
V: TRBV28; J: TRBJ2-7; D: TRBD1; size: many; CDR3: CASIGTGTYEQYF; DNA: TGTGCCAGCATAGGGACAGGAACCTACGAGCAGTACTTC
V: TRBV6-2/TRBV6-3; J: TRBJ1-2; D: .; size: many; CDR3: CASTIIGTSGYTF; DNA: TGTGCCAGCACCATAATCGGGACATCCGGCTACACCTTC
V: TRBV6-2/TRBV6-3; J: TRBJ2-5; D: .; size: many; CDR3: CATVRRYQETQYF; DNA: TGTGCCACCGTGAGGAGGTACCAAGAGACCCAGTACTTC
V: TRBV7-6; J: TRBJ2-3; D: TRBD2; size: many; CDR3: CASSSLGSGGVSRSTDTQYF; DNA: TGTGCCAGCAGCTCCCTGGGGAGCGGGGGGGTGTCAAGAAGCACAGATACGCAGTATTTT
V: TRBV7-9; J: TRBJ1-4; D: .; size: many; CDR3: CASSLLHPNEKLFF; DNA: TGTGCCAGCAGCTTACTACATCCTAATGAAAAACTGTTTTTT
V: TRBV2; J: TRBJ1-1; D: TRBD1; size: many; CDR3: CASSTQGRTEAFF; DNA: TGTGCCAGCAGTACACAGGGGAGGACTGAAGCTTTCTTT
V: TRBV28; J: TRBJ2-3; D: TRBD2; size: many; CDR3: CASSPSGATTDTQYF; DNA: TGTGCCAGCAGTCCTAGCGGGGCGACCACAGATACGCAGTATTTT
V: TRBV29-1; J: TRBJ2-3; D: .; size: many; CDR3: CSVAEGGSTDTQYF; DNA: TGCAGCGTTGCGGAGGGGGGCTCAACAGATACGCAGTATTTT
V: TRBV10-2; J: TRBJ2-5; D: TRBD2; size: many; CDR3: CASSGTSSPGETQYF; DNA: TGCGCCAGCAGTGGGACTAGTAGTCCGGGAGAGACCCAGTACTTC
V: TRBV2; J: TRBJ2-5; D: .; size: .; CDR3: CASTGKETQYF; DNA: TGTGCCAGCACCGGGAAGGAGACCCAGTACTTC
V: TRBV10-3; J: TRBJ1-2; D: .; size: many; CDR3: CAIRGPSSDGYTF; DNA: TGTGCCATCAGGGGACCCTCGTCGGATGGCTACACCTTC
V: TRBV7-3; J: TRBJ1-2; D: .; size: many; CDR3: CASSSGGGSGYTF; DNA: TGTGCCAGCAGCTCCGGGGGGGGGTCCGGCTACACCTTC
V: TRBV6-1; J: TRBJ2-2; D: .; size: many; CDR3: CASRTGAVTGELFF; DNA: TGTGCCAGCAGAACGGGGGCGGTCACCGGGGAGCTGTTTTTT
V: TRBV6-5; J: TRBJ1-3; D: .; size: .; CDR3: CASSYSSRSASGNTIYF; DNA: TGTGCCAGCAGTTACTCGAGCAGATCGGCCTCTGGAAACACCATATATTTT
V: TRBV12-3/TRBV12-4; J: TRBJ2-4; D: .; size: .; CDR3: CASSSDRGGIDIQYF; DNA: TGTGCCAGCAGTTCCGACAGAGGAGGGATAGACATTCAGTACTTC
V: TRBV2; J: TRBJ1-6; D: TRBD1; size: many; CDR3: CASSPQGIDNSPLHF; DNA: TGTGCCAGCAGTCCACAGGGGATCGACAATTCACCCCTCCACTTT
V: TRBV7-2; J: TRBJ1-2; D: .; size: many; CDR3: CASSLGSARGYTF; DNA: TGTGCCAGCAGCTTGGGGTCGGCGAGGGGCTACACCTTC
V: TRBV7-2; J: TRBJ1-6; D: .; size: many; CDR3: CASSQNRAANNSPLHF; DNA: TGTGCCAGCAGCCAAAACCGGGCAGCTAATAATTCACCCCTCCACTTT
V: TRBV7-2; J: TRBJ1-2; D: .; size: many; CDR3: CASSPGRQSTPNYGYTF; DNA: TGTGCCAGCAGCCCGGGACGGCAGTCAACACCTAACTATGGCTACACCTTC
V: TRBV18; J: TRBJ1-1; D: .; size: many; CDR3: CASSPLNTEAFF; DNA: TGTGCCAGCTCACCACTGAACACTGAAGCTTTCTTT
V: TRBV12-3/TRBV12-4; J: TRBJ1-2; D: TRBD1; size: many; CDR3: CASSLTGQGYGYTF; DNA: TGTGCCAGCAGCCTGACAGGGCAGGGCTATGGCTACACCTTC
V: TRBV19; J: TRBJ2-3; D: .; size: many; CDR3: CASAQRLSTDTQYF; DNA: TGTGCCAGCGCCCAGCGGTTGAGCACAGATACGCAGTATTTT
V: TRBV7-2; J: TRBJ1-3; D: TRBD1; size: many; CDR3: CASSFYGQGSGNTIYF; DNA: TGTGCCAGCAGCTTTTACGGACAGGGGTCTGGAAACACCATATATTTT
V: TRBV27; J: TRBJ2-7; D: TRBD1; size: many; CDR3: CASSLDRDRLYEQYF; DNA: TGTGCCAGCAGTCTGGACCGGGACAGGCTGTACGAGCAGTACTTC
V: TRBV20-1; J: TRBJ1-1; D: .; size: many; CDR3: CSASDAGVAFF; DNA: TGCAGTGCTAGTGACGCGGGGGTAGCTTTCTTT
V: TRBV12-3/TRBV12-4; J: TRBJ1-4; D: .; size: many; CDR3: CASSRASKEKLFF; DNA: TGTGCCAGCAGTCGGGCTTCAAAAGAAAAACTGTTTTTT
V: TRBV7-2; J: TRBJ2-5; D: TRBD2; size: many; CDR3: CASSFSGGRETQYF; DNA: TGTGCCAGCAGCTTCAGCGGGGGAAGAGAGACCCAGTACTTC
V: TRBV19; J: TRBJ1-2; D: .; size: many; CDR3: CASSYDGGGNYGYTF; DNA: TGTGCCAGTAGTTACGACGGCGGGGGCAACTATGGCTACACCTTC
V: TRBV7-2; J: TRBJ1-2; D: .; size: many; CDR3: CASSLGTTGYGYTF; DNA: TGTGCCAGCAGCCTTGGAACGACGGGCTATGGCTACACCTTC
V: TRBV28; J: TRBJ1-4; D: .; size: many; CDR3: CASSYQNEKLFF; DNA: TGTGCCAGCAGTTATCAGAATGAAAAACTGTTTTTT
V: TRBV7-2; J: TRBJ1-2; D: .; size: many; CDR3: CASSFRVGYTF; DNA: TGTGCCAGCAGCTTCAGGGTGGGCTACACCTTC
V: TRBV7-2; J: TRBJ1-2; D: .; size: many; CDR3: CASSTRDGNYGYTF; DNA: TGTGCCAGCAGCACGAGGGACGGAAACTATGGCTACACCTTC
V: TRBV29-1; J: TRBJ2-1; D: TRBD2; size: many; CDR3: CTCKNLGLAGDQSYNEQFF; DNA: TGCACTTGCAAAAATTTGGGACTAGCGGGGGACCAGTCCTACAATGAGCAGTTCTTC
V: TRBV7-2; J: TRBJ1-2; D: .; size: many; CDR3: CASSLLRAGTYGYTF; DNA: TGTGCCAGCAGCTTACTCCGGGCAGGGACCTATGGCTACACCTTC
V: TRBV20-1; J: TRBJ2-1; D: TRBD2; size: many; CDR3: CSARPLAGNYNEQFF; DNA: TGCAGTGCTAGGCCCCTAGCGGGGAACTACAATGAGCAGTTCTTC
V: TRBV20-1; J: TRBJ1-2; D: .; size: many; CDR3: CSASLRGQSYGYTF; DNA: TGCAGTGCTAGTTTGCGGGGGCAGAGCTATGGCTACACCTTC
V: TRBV6-2/TRBV6-3; J: TRBJ2-1; D: TRBD1; size: many; CDR3: CASSSKTGHLYNEQFF; DNA: TGTGCCAGCAGTTCGAAGACAGGGCACCTATACAATGAGCAGTTCTTC
V: TRBV7-2; J: TRBJ1-1; D: TRBD1; size: many; CDR3: CASSRRWQGGEAFF; DNA: TGTGCCAGCAGCCGCCGATGGCAGGGGGGTGAAGCTTTCTTT
V: TRBV29-1; J: TRBJ1-1; D: .; size: many; CDR3: CSHGGTEAFF; DNA: TGCAGCCACGGGGGCACTGAAGCTTTCTTT
V: TRBV6-1; J: TRBJ2-7; D: .; size: many; CDR3: CASTHGGEQYF; DNA: TGTGCCAGCACCCACGGGGGCGAGCAGTACTTC
V: TRBV7-2; J: TRBJ2-5; D: .; size: many; CDR3: CASSFLGAFQETQYF; DNA: TGTGCCAGCAGCTTCTTGGGGGCCTTCCAAGAGACCCAGTACTTC
V: TRBV14; J: TRBJ2-7; D: .; size: many; CDR3: CASSQAGRPYEQYF; DNA: TGTGCCAGCAGCCAGGCAGGGAGACCCTACGAGCAGTACTTC
V: TRBV30; J: TRBJ2-5; D: .; size: .; CDR3: CAWSYGETQYF; DNA: TGTGCCTGGAGTTATGGAGAGACCCAGTACTTC
V: TRBV7-2; J: TRBJ2-5; D: TRBD2; size: many; CDR3: CASSLAPRTSGGPLERETQYF; DNA: TGTGCCAGCAGCTTAGCTCCTCGGACTAGCGGGGGGCCCCTGGAGAGAGAGACCCAGTACTTC
V: TRBV7-6; J: TRBJ2-5; D: TRBD2; size: many; CDR3: CASSLGTSGGLQTQYF; DNA: TGTGCCAGCAGCTTAGGGACTAGCGGGGGGTTGCAGACCCAGTACTTC
V: TRBV7-9; J: TRBJ2-5; D: .; size: .; CDR3: CASSLGANAGLQETQYF; DNA: TGTGCCAGCAGCTTAGGGGCAAACGCTGGACTCCAAGAGACCCAGTACTTC
V: TRBV12-3/TRBV12-4; J: TRBJ1-5; D: .; size: many; CDR3: CASSNGNQPQHF; DNA: TGTGCCAGCAGTAATGGTAATCAGCCCCAGCATTTT
V: TRBV2; J: TRBJ1-5; D: .; size: many; CDR3: CASSEQQNNQPQHF; DNA: TGTGCCAGCAGTGAACAACAAAATAATCAGCCCCAGCATTTT
V: TRBV19; J: TRBJ2-1; D: TRBD2; size: many; CDR3: CASSDSGASYNEQFF; DNA: TGTGCCAGTAGTGACAGCGGGGCATCCTACAATGAGCAGTTCTTC
V: TRBV7-2; J: TRBJ2-4; D: TRBD1; size: many; CDR3: CASSAGGAGQNIQYF; DNA: TGTGCCAGCAGCGCAGGGGGCGCGGGACAAAACATTCAGTACTTC
V: TRBV20-1; J: TRBJ1-1; D: TRBD1; size: many; CDR3: CSASPWDRGNTEAFF; DNA: TGCAGTGCCTCCCCTTGGGACAGGGGGAACACTGAAGCTTTCTTT